This passage covers 30 T cell receptor beta chains from one sample sequenced in a study of neurological immune-mediated disorders. TCRdb used MiXCR to reprocess the 5' RACE reads, holding one entry per CDR3 protein. The repertoire consists of fewer than 80,000 distinct CDR3 sequences, with more than 4% occurring once and the leading ten covering around 3.3%. Sequencing used PBMCs. The receptors shown here come from a woman between 45 and 65 years old with multiple sclerosis.

This clonotype was seen a handful of times. A clone one base away is much larger, so this may be a read error. V usage is TRBV7-9 and J usage is TRBJ1-4; a weak D match, TRBD1 (6 bases). The V gene's germline CDR1 is SEHNR and CDR2 FQNEAQ (reference sequence). This CDR3 is built from 14 residues. V dropped 4 bases and J dropped 4 bases, with 10 bases sitting between them. The CDR3 loop reads CASSSDRYNEKLFF. As DNA, the CDR3 is TGTGCCAGCAGCTCGGACAGATATAATGAAAAACTGTTTTTT. Based on the CDR3 plus reference TRBV7-9 and TRBJ1-4, the full variable domain is DTGVSQNPRHKITKRGQNVTFRCDPISEHNRLYWYRQTLGQGPEFLTYFQNEAQLEKSRLLSDRFSAERPKGSFSTLEIQRTEQGDSAMYLCASSSDRYNEKLFFGSGTQLSVL.

This clonotype was seen many times. The chain joins TRBV12-3 or TRBV12-4 to TRBJ1-2; D remains ambiguous. The CDR3 covers 14 residues. Trimming pared 8 bases from V and 7 bases from J, leaving 20 bases between. CDR3 bases: TGTGCCAGCTCATACCGGGTGGGGTTCGGTGGCTACACCTTC. As protein: CASSYRVGFGGYTF.

This clonotype was seen many times. In DNA form, the CDR3 reads TGCAGTGCTATACAGGGAGCCAAAAACATTCAGTACTTC. Translation: CSAIQGAKNIQYF. The gene calls are TRBV20-1 and TRBJ2-4; the D gene is possibly TRBD1 (6 bases). Germline V CDR1 and CDR2: DFQATT, SNEGSKA (reference sequence). V was trimmed by 4 bases and J by 0 bases, leaving 7 bases between them. The length of the CDR3 is 13 residues.

Notes on this clonotype: This may be a read error, as it is one base from a much larger clone. V usage is TRBV10-3 and J usage is TRBJ2-1; D uncertain. V dropped 6 bases and J dropped 6 bases, with 12 bases sitting between them. Germline V CDR1 and CDR2: ENHRY, SYGVKD. This CDR3 is built from 13 residues. The DNA of the CDR3 is TGTGCCATCAGCCCCGAAAGGGTCAATGAGCAGTTCTTC. It yields the protein CAISPERVNEQFF.

In regard to this clonotype: A read error is possible here, since a much larger clone lies one base away. The chain is built from TRBV28 and TRBJ1-1; the D gene is possibly TRBD1 (6 bases). CDR1 and CDR2 (germline): MDHEN, SYDVKM. This CDR3 contains 16 residues. V gave up 3 bases and J gave up 5 bases, with 19 bases separating them. CDR3 protein: CASSLKPGKGGTEAFF. The CDR3 region has the DNA TGTGCCAGCAGTTTGAAGCCGGGAAAGGGGGGTACTGAAGCTTTCTTT. Complete variable domain (other parts from reference TRBV28 and TRBJ1-1): DVKVTQSSRYLVKRTGEKVFLECVQDMDHENMFWYRQDPGLGLRLIYFSYDVKMKEKGDIPEGYSVSREKKERFSLILESASTNQTSMYLCASSLKPGKGGTEAFFGQGTRLTVV.

This clonotype was seen a handful of times. The chain is built from TRBV10-3 and TRBJ2-1; TRBD1 agrees at 9 bases. Per germline, CDR1 ENHRY and CDR2 SYGVKD. Germline trimming cut 7 bases from V and 5 bases from J; bases unmatched to any gene: 3. The CDR3 length is 13 residues. CDR3 loop: CAIKDRGHNEQFF. As DNA, the CDR3 is TGTGCCATCAAGGACAGGGGCCACAATGAGCAGTTCTTC.

This clonotype came up a few times. The V and J genes are TRBV6-2 or TRBV6-3 and TRBJ1-1; possible D gene TRBD1, 5 bases. CDR3 length equals 14 residues. In germline, CDR1 is MNHEY, CDR2 SVGEGT. With 4 bases removed from V and 1 base from J, the gap between germline ends came to 10 bases. CDR3 amino acids: CASSWGPRNTEAFF. For the CDR3, the DNA is TGTGCCAGCAGTTGGGGACCGCGGAACACTGAAGCTTTCTTT.

The table lists this clonotype with many counts. The chain couples TRBV5-5 to TRBJ2-3, with unresolved D. The CDR3 spans 13 residues. The germline V and J ends were trimmed by 2 bases and 6 bases, with 10 bases remaining between them. The germline CDR1 and CDR2 sequences are SGHKS and YYEKEE (reference sequence). Written as DNA, the CDR3 is TGTGCCAGCAGCTTCCCGGCTGAGGATACGCAGTATTTT. This translates into CASSFPAEDTQYF.

This clonotype showed up many times. The chain couples TRBV21-1 to TRBJ2-1; TRBD1 is the table's D call, not checked against the DNA. TRBV21-1 has pseudogene status. CDR3 size: 17 residues. The CDR3: CASSKDRRDRGFHEQFF. DNA for the CDR3: TGTGCCAGCAGCAAAGATAGGCGGGACAGGGGTTTTCATGAGCAGTTCTTC.

This clonotype came up many times. The chain joins TRBV28 to TRBJ2-7; D remains unclear. The CDR3 sequence is 15 residues long. Per the germline V gene, CDR1 is MDHEN and CDR2 is SYDVKM. The V and J ends lost 5 bases and 3 bases respectively, with 17 bases between them. Written as DNA, the CDR3 is TGTGCCAGCAGTGTCGACGGATCCACGGGCTACGAGCAGTACTTC. It encodes CASSVDGSTGYEQYF.

This clonotype was found many times. The chain recombines TRBV18 with TRBJ2-5, with D perhaps TRBD1 (5 bases). CDR3 length equals 14 residues. The germline V and J ends were trimmed by 6 bases and 3 bases, with 14 bases remaining between them. Germline loops: CDR1 KGHSH, CDR2 LQKENI. CDR3 DNA: TGTGCCAGCTCCCGCAACCTAGGGGAAGAGACCCAGTACTTC. This encodes CASSRNLGEETQYF. The full variable domain, with the rest looked up from reference TRBV18 and TRBJ2-5, is NAGVMQNPRHLVRRRGQEARLRCSPMKGHSHVYWYRQLPEEGLKFMVYLQKENIIDESGMPKERFSAEFPKEGPSILRIQQVVRGDSAAYFCASSRNLGEETQYFGPGTRLLVL.

Remarks on this clonotype: A much larger clone differs from this one at a single base, so this may be a read error. The chain uses TRBV12-3 or TRBV12-4 and TRBJ2-7; D remains unclear. This CDR3 comprises 13 residues. V was trimmed by 3 bases and J by 0 bases, leaving 6 bases between them. The CDR3 spells CASSLGSSYEQYF. The CDR3 DNA is TGTGCCAGCAGTTTGGGCAGCTCCTACGAGCAGTACTTC.

Ten or more counts support this clonotype. A junction end diverges from the germline sequence, so it may reflect a read error. This chain joins TRBV20-1 and TRBJ1-6; D unclear. Germline assignment: CDR1 DFQATT and CDR2 SNEGSKA (reference sequence). This CDR3 comprises 15 residues. The CDR3: CSASAGMGINSPLNF. The CDR3 DNA sequence: TGCAGTGCTAGTGCAGGCATGGGGATCAATTCACCCCTCAACTTT.

This clonotype was seen many times. The chain links TRBV15 to TRBJ2-7; D uncertain. The germline CDR1 and CDR2 sequences are LNHNV and YYDKDF (reference sequence). CDR3 length: 15 residues. Trimming stripped 0 bases from V and 0 bases from J, with 9 bases between. CDR3 coding DNA: TGTGCCACCAGCAGAGATTGGTCCGGCTCCTACGAGCAGTACTTC. Protein sequence: CATSRDWSGSYEQYF.

At least ten counts were recorded for this clonotype. V usage is TRBV7-2 and J usage is TRBJ2-3; TRBD2 might be the D (6 bases). With 7 bases removed from V and 5 bases from J, the gap between germline ends came to 10 bases. The length of the CDR3 is 12 residues. Germline loops: CDR1 SGHTA, CDR2 FQGNSA. As DNA, the CDR3 is TGTGCCAGCAACGGGGGTGGAGATACGCAGTATTTT. As protein: CASNGGGDTQYF.

At least ten counts were recorded for this clonotype. A clone one base away is much larger, so this may be a read error. The rearrangement uses TRBV5-1 and TRBJ2-5; TRBD2 matches 7 bases. CDR3 size: 16 residues. The junction had 13 bases not matched to a gene; V was cut back by 3 bases and J by 5 bases. The V gene's germline CDR1 is SGHRS and CDR2 YFSETQ. The CDR3 coding sequence is TGCGCCAGCAGCTCGTCCGGGGAGGGGACCGGTGAGACCCAGTACTTC. This encodes CASSSSGEGTGETQYF. Based on the CDR3 plus reference TRBV5-1 and TRBJ2-5, the full variable domain is KAGVTQTPRYLIKTRGQQVTLSCSPISGHRSVSWYQQTPGQGLQFLFEYFSETQRNKGNFPGRFSGRQFSNSRSEMNVSTLELGDSALYLCASSSSGEGTGETQYFGPGTRLLVL.

This clonotype was observed many times. The J gene is TRBJ2-1, the V gene TRBV3-1, with D perhaps TRBD2 (6 bases). V dropped 4 bases and J dropped 10 bases, with 11 bases sitting between them. Germline CDR1 and CDR2: LGHDT and YNNKEL (reference sequence). The CDR3 totals 12 residues. CDR3 residues: CASSRRGAEQFF. CDR3 DNA: TGTGCCAGCAGCCGACGCGGGGCGGAGCAGTTCTTC.

This clonotype was observed a handful of times. This chain joins TRBV11-3 and TRBJ2-3; TRBD2 matches at 9 bases. The V gene's germline CDR1 is SGHNT and CDR2 YENEEA. V was clipped by 3 bases and J by 1 base; unmatched bases: 5. This CDR3 region has 16 residues. The CDR3 is CASSFRVAGGTDTQYF. The CDR3 bases are TGTGCCAGCAGCTTCCGGGTAGCGGGGGGCACAGATACGCAGTATTTT.

This clonotype was seen many times. The chain joins TRBV18 to TRBJ1-1; 11 nucleotides match TRBD1. Germline CDR1 KGHSH, CDR2 LQKENI. Trimming cost V 0 bases and J 4 bases; bases outside gene matches: 1. The CDR3 is 15 amino acids. Here the CDR3 reads CASSPPGTGGTEAFF. For the CDR3, the DNA is TGTGCCAGCTCACCACCAGGGACAGGGGGCACTGAAGCTTTCTTT.

This clonotype showed up many times. The rearrangement joins TRBV5-1 to TRBJ2-5; D unresolved. CDR1 and CDR2 (germline): SGHRS, YFSETQ. V lost 0 bases, J lost 2 bases, and 11 bases lay in between. The CDR3 is 15 residues long. The CDR3 reads CASSLGAGPQETQYF. The CDR3 DNA follows: TGCGCCAGCAGCTTGGGGGCAGGTCCGCAAGAGACCCAGTACTTC.

At least ten counts were recorded for this clonotype. The gene calls are TRBV27 and TRBJ2-7; 13 bases are a match to TRBD2. Looked up from germline, CDR1 is MNHEY and CDR2 is SMNVEV (reference sequence). The CDR3 is made up of 16 amino acids. The V gene end was trimmed by 5 bases and the J gene end by 2 bases; junction bases not matched to a gene: 6. CDR3 sequence (DNA): TGTGCCAGCAGTCCATGGGGACTAGCGGGGCCCTACGAGCAGTACTTC. This sequence encodes CASSPWGLAGPYEQYF.

This clonotype occurred many times. The chain combines TRBV12-3 or TRBV12-4 with TRBJ1-5; a possible D gene is TRBD1 (6 bases). The CDR3 spans 13 residues. Trimming left V 8 bases short and J 4 bases short, with 12 bases between. The CDR3 sequence: CASGDRTNQPQHF. In nucleotides, the CDR3 is TGTGCCAGCGGAGACAGGACTAATCAGCCCCAGCATTTT.

This clonotype appeared many times. The chain combines TRBV14 with TRBJ1-1; 7 positions agree with TRBD1. Germline lookup yields CDR1 SGHDN and CDR2 FVKESK. J lost 1 base, V lost 2 bases, and 4 bases had no gene match. This CDR3 has 15 amino acids. The CDR3: CASSQSRTGNTEAFF. CDR3 DNA sequence: TGTGCCAGCAGCCAATCCCGGACAGGGAACACTGAAGCTTTCTTT.

About this clonotype: At one end, the junction sequence differs from germline, possibly due to a read error. J is TRBJ1-5 and V is TRBV7-6; no definite D call. Germline assignment: CDR1 SGHVS and CDR2 FNYEAQ. This CDR3 comprises 13 residues. The CDR3 DNA reads TGTGCCAGCAGCCTACTACACGATCAGCCCCAGAATTTT. This gives the protein CASSLLHDQPQNF.

This clonotype was detected ten times or more. The chain is built from TRBV12-3 or TRBV12-4 and TRBJ2-1, with a tentative D call TRBD1 (6 bases). Between the trimmed V and J ends, which lost 5 bases and 8 bases, there was a span of 10 bases. This CDR3 is built from 12 residues. DNA of the CDR3: TGTGCCAGCAGTCCACAGGGTGATGAGCAGTTCTTC. Amino acid sequence: CASSPQGDEQFF.

This clonotype was recorded at least ten times. The chain is built from TRBV12-3 or TRBV12-4 and TRBJ1-5; D gene uncertain. V lost 2 bases and J 3 bases, leaving 5 bases between the germline ends. This CDR3 is built from 13 residues. CDR3: CASSLKNNQPQHF. CDR3 coding DNA: TGTGCCAGCAGTTTAAAGAACAATCAGCCCCAGCATTTT.

This clonotype was found many times. The chain recombines TRBV12-3 or TRBV12-4 with TRBJ1-1; a weak D match, TRBD1 (5 bases). V dropped 6 bases and J dropped 0 bases, with 14 bases sitting between them. This CDR3 has 15 residues. The CDR3 here is CASSDTGGMNTEAFF. CDR3 sequence (DNA): TGTGCCAGCAGCGATACAGGCGGGATGAACACTGAAGCTTTCTTT.

This clonotype was seen many times. The chain uses TRBV20-1 and TRBJ2-5; TRBD2 aligns across 7 bases. This CDR3 comprises 16 residues. Looked up from germline, CDR1 is DFQATT and CDR2 is SNEGSKA (reference sequence). V dropped 0 bases and J dropped 2; count of bases not matched to a gene: 9. The CDR3 DNA sequence: TGCAGTGCTAGAGATCGGACGGGGGGTGGTCAAGAGACCCAGTACTTC. This encodes CSARDRTGGGQETQYF.

This clonotype was seen ten or more times. The chain couples TRBV9 to TRBJ1-1; D unresolved. The germline CDR1 and CDR2 sequences are SGDLS and YYNGEE. Trimming pared 0 bases from V and 3 bases from J, leaving 6 bases between. This CDR3 has 13 amino acids. The CDR3 nucleotides read TGTGCCAGCAGCGTAGGAGTTCACACTGAAGCTTTCTTT. This encodes CASSVGVHTEAFF. Filled out from reference TRBV9 and TRBJ1-1, the complete variable domain reads DSGVTQTPKHLITATGQRVTLRCSPRSGDLSVYWYQQSLDQGLQFLIQYYNGEERAKGNILERFSAQQFPDLHSELNLSSLELGDSALYFCASSVGVHTEAFFGQGTRLTVV.

This clonotype was recorded at least ten times. This rearrangement joins TRBV9 to TRBJ1-6; no definite D call. Trimming cost V 5 bases and J 8 bases, with 11 bases left between them. From germline, CDR1 is SGDLS and CDR2 YYNGEE. This CDR3 spans 13 amino acids. The CDR3 is CASSGVGDSPLHF. CDR3 coding DNA: TGTGCCAGCAGTGGGGTTGGGGATTCACCCCTCCACTTT.